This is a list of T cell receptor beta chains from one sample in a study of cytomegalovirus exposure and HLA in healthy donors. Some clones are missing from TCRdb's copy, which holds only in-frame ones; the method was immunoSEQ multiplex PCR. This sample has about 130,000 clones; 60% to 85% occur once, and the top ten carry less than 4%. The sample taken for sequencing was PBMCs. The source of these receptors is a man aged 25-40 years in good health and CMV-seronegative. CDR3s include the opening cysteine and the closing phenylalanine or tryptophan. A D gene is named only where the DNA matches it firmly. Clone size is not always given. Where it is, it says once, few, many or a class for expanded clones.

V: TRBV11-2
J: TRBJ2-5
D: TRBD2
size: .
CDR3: CASSARSGSGETQYF
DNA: TGTGCCAGCAGCGCCCGTAGCGGGAGCGGGGAGACCCAGTACTTC

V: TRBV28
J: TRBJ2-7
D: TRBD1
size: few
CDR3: CASSHRQGKAPYEQYF
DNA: TGTGCCAGCAGCCACAGACAGGGGAAAGCCCCCTACGAGCAGTACTTC

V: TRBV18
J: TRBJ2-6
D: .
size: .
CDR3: CASSPVPGSGANVLTF
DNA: TGTGCCAGCTCACCAGTTCCAGGCTCTGGGGCCAACGTCCTGACTTTC

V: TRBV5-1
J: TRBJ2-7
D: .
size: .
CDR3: CASSLRQGRDEQYF
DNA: TGCGCCAGCAGCTTAAGGCAGGGGCGCGACGAGCAGTACTTC

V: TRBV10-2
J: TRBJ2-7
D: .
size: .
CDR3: CASSEYPRLSDEQYF
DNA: TGCGCCAGCAGTGAGTACCCCCGGTTGAGTGACGAGCAGTACTTC

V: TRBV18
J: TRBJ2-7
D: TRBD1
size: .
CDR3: CASSWGQGPSYEQYF
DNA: TGTGCCAGCTCATGGGGACAGGGGCCAAGCTACGAGCAGTACTTC

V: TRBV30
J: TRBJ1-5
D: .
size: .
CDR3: CAWSYGDSNQPQHF
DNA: TGTGCCTGGAGTTATGGAGATAGCAATCAGCCCCAGCATTTT

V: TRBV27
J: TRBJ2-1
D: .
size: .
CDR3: CASSLSPAVSYNEQFF
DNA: TGTGCCAGCAGTTTATCACCCGCAGTCTCCTACAATGAGCAGTTCTTC

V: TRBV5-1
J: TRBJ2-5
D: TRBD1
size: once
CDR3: CASSSTGVRETQYF
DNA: TGCGCCAGCAGCTCGACAGGGGTCCGGGAGACCCAGTACTTC

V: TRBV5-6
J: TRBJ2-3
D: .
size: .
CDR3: CASRPSGRTDTQYF
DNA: TGTGCCAGCAGACCCTCTGGGCGCACAGATACGCAGTATTTT

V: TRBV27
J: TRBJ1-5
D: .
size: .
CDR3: CASRGFGYQPQHF
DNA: TGTGCCAGCCGGGGATTTGGGTATCAGCCCCAGCATTTT

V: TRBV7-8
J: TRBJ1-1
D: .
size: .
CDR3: CASSLALRGTEAFF
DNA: TGTGCCAGCAGCTTAGCGCTCCGGGGCACTGAAGCTTTCTTT

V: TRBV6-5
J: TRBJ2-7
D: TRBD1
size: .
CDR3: CASSYGTGGYEQYF
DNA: TGTGCCAGCAGTTATGGCACAGGGGGCTACGAGCAGTACTTC

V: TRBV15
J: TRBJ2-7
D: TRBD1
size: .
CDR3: CATSRDRGQGWYEQYF
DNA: TGTGCCACCAGCAGAGATCGGGGACAGGGGTGGTACGAGCAGTACTTC

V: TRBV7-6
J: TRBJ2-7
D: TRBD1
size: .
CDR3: CASSLNRDRGGEQYF
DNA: TGTGCCAGCAGCTTGAACCGGGACAGGGGGGGCGAGCAGTACTTC

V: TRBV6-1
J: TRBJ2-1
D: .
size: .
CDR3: CASSLTSYNEQFF
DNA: TGTGCCAGCAGTTTAACTTCATACAATGAGCAGTTCTTC

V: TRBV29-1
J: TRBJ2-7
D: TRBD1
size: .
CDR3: CSVAGRQGSEQYF
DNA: TGCAGCGTTGCTGGGCGACAGGGGTCCGAGCAGTACTTC

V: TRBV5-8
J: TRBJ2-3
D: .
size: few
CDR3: CASSFLRDTQYF
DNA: TGTGCCAGCAGCTTCTTGAGAGATACGCAGTATTTT

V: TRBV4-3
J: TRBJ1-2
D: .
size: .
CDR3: CASSQVYMEAYGYTF
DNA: TGCGCCAGCAGCCAAGTATATATGGAGGCCTATGGCTACACCTTC

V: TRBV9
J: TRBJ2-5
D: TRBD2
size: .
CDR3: CASSVGLAETQYF
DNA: TGTGCCAGCAGCGTAGGACTAGCGGAGACCCAGTACTTC

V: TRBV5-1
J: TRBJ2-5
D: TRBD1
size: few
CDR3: CASGQTGSGETQYF
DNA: TGCGCCAGCGGCCAGACAGGGTCTGGGGAGACCCAGTACTTC

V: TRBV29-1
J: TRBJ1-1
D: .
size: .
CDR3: CSAPVRNEAFF
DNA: TGCAGCGCCCCAGTAAGAAATGAAGCTTTCTTT

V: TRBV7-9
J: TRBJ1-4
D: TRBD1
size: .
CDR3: CASTRDSATNEKLFF
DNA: TGTGCCAGCACCCGGGACAGCGCAACTAATGAAAAACTGTTTTTT

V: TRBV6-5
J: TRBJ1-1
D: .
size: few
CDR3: CASTRTSGTEAFF
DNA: TGTGCCAGCACCAGGACCTCGGGGACTGAAGCTTTCTTT

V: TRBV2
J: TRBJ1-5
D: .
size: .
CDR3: CASSDGQISNQPQHF
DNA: TGTGCCAGCAGTGACGGACAGATAAGCAATCAGCCCCAGCATTTT

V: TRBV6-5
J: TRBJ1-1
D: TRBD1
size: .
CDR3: CASSYDPGGMNTEAFF
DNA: TGTGCCAGCAGTTATGACCCAGGGGGCATGAACACTGAAGCTTTCTTT

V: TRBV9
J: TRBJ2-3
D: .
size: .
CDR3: CASSVSEDTQYF
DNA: TGTGCCAGCAGCGTGAGCGAAGATACGCAGTATTTT

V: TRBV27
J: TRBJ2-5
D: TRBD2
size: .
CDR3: CASSLWAGVRQETQYF
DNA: TGTGCCAGCAGTTTATGGGCGGGAGTTCGGCAAGAGACCCAGTACTTC

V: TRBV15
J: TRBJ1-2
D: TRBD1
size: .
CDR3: CATSRQQGAGYGYTF
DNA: TGTGCCACCAGCAGACAACAGGGGGCCGGCTATGGCTACACCTTC

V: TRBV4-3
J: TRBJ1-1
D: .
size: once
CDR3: CASSQDRGGSTEAFF
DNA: TGCGCCAGCAGCCAAGATCGTGGAGGGAGCACTGAAGCTTTCTTT

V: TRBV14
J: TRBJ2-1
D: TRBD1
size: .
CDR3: CASRRTGLNEQFF
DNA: TGTGCCAGCAGGAGGACAGGGTTAAATGAGCAGTTCTTC

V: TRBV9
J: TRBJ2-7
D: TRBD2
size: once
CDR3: CASSAGLAVVREQYF
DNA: TGTGCCAGCAGCGCGGGACTAGCGGTGGTTCGGGAGCAGTACTTC

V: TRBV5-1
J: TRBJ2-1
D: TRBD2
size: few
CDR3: CASRRTSGSSYNEQFF
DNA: TGCGCCAGCAGGCGGACTAGCGGGAGCTCCTACAATGAGCAGTTCTTC

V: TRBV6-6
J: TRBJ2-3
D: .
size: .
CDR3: CASDLGVEGADTQYF
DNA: TGTGCCAGCGACCTGGGCGTGGAGGGTGCGGATACGCAGTATTTT

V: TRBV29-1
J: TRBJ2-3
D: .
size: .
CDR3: CSVGVRGLPPHTDTQYF
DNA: TGCAGCGTTGGAGTCAGAGGTCTGCCGCCCCACACAGATACGCAGTATTTT

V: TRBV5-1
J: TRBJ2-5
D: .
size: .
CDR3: CASRRLQGETQYF
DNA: TGCGCCAGCAGAAGGCTCCAGGGAGAGACCCAGTACTTC

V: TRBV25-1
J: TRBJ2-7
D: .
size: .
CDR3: CASTAGGSYEQYF
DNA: TGTGCCAGCACAGCAGGGGGGTCCTACGAGCAGTACTTC